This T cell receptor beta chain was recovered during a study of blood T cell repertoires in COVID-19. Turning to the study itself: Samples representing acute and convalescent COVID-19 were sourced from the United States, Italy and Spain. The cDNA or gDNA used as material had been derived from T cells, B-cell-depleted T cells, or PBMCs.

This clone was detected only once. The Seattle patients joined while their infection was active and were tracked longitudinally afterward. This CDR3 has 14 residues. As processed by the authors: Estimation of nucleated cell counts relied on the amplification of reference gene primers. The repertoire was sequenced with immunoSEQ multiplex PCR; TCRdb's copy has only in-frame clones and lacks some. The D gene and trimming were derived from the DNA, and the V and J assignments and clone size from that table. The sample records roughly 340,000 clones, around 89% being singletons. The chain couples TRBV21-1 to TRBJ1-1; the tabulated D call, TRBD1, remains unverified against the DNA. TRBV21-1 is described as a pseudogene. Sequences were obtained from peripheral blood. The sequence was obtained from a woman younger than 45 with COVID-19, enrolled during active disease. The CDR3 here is CASRGTGECTEAFF. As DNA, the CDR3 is TGTGCCAGCAGAGGGACAGGGGAATGCACTGAAGCTTTCTTT.